This T cell receptor beta chain was observed in a study of CD8+ T cells in alopecia areata. Regarding the study as a whole: Mice gave a clearer picture of TCR sharing than patients did, possibly for HLA-related reasons. Scalp sample sequencing also detects resident alphabeta T cells of normal skin. Lesional tissue from the scalp (especially in alopecia totalis/universalis) showed higher clonality than normal scalp.

Sorting from PBMCs produced CD4+ and CD8+ T cells. This CDR3 region has 13 residues. Trimming removed 4 bases from V and 7 bases from J, with 15 bases in between. CDR1 is SGHRS and CDR2 is YFSETQ in the germline V gene. To note about this clone: Its antigen is not known.

Reverse transcribed after extraction, RNA yielded cDNA as the sequencing template. The table came from immunoSEQ multiplex PCR; TCRdb's copy has only in-frame clones and leaves some out. The sample holds fewer than 150,000 clones, around 61% seen once. J is TRBJ2-7 and V is TRBV5-1; a possible D gene is TRBD2 (6 bases). Sequenced material: CD4+ T cells sorted from blood. The sequence was obtained from a human donor in good health. CDR3 amino acids: CASSRDFNLEQYF. DNA of the CDR3: TGCGCCAGCAGCCGGGACTTTAACTTGGAGCAGTACTTC.